The T cell receptor beta chain under discussion was sequenced for a study of read filtering for tumor transcriptome and immune sequencing. Study information: Revised staging placed eight or nine patients in R-ISS I, about 15 in II, six or seven in III. Transcriptome libraries were built from DNase-treated RNA. RNA-seq yielded only roughly 85 to 1,400 TCR reads, IR-seq about 3.5 to 10.27 million.

This CDR3 has 15 residues. J was trimmed by 6 bases and V by 11 bases; bases with no gene match: 16. Germline assignment: CDR1 LNHDA and CDR2 SQIVND (reference sequence). This library used approximately 390 ng RNA and molecular barcoded adaptors spanning alpha/delta and beta/gamma chains. TCRdb passed the reads through MiXCR, listing each CDR3 protein once. The data show 39,000 or so distinct CDR3 sequences, with roughly 12% seen just once and about 32% held by the top ten. The clonotype comes from a donor at least 40 years old with multiple myeloma. The specimen was a population of CD138-negative cells sorted from bone marrow. This chain connects TRBV19 to TRBJ2-3; 8 nucleotides align to TRBD2. In DNA, the CDR3 is TGTGCCGGTAATCCCGGGGAGCGGGAGTGGGATACGCAGTATTTT. Translated, it gives CAGNPGEREWDTQYF.